The 29 T cell receptor beta chains below were found in one sample sequenced in a study of shared clonotypes between healthy human individuals. This table comes from immunoSEQ multiplex PCR, and its TCRdb copy is limited to in-frame clones, with some not included. The data contain 400,000 to 550,000 clones, around 79% of them seen just once; the ten biggest clones take up 9.5% to 15%. The sample comprised PBMCs. The receptors stem from a woman in her thirties or forties in good health. Some clones in this sample may be carry-over from other donors' samples.

In this sample, this clone turned up a few times. The V call is TRBV18, the J call TRBJ1-1; D gene unclear. CDR1 and CDR2 (germline): KGHSH, LQKENI. With 0 bases removed from V and 5 bases from J, the gap between germline ends came to 7 bases. CDR3 size: 13 residues. CDR3 loop: CASSPPTATEAFF. CDR3 in DNA: TGTGCCAGCTCACCACCTACAGCAACTGAAGCTTTCTTT.

The rearrangement uses TRBV7-8 and TRBJ2-7, with D maybe TRBD2 (5 bases). Germline loops: CDR1 SGHVS, CDR2 FQNEAQ. The V end was cut by 6 bases, the J end by 1 base, with 13 bases between. This CDR3 is 14 amino acids long. CDR3 amino acids: CASSREQISYEQYF. DNA for the CDR3: TGTGCCAGCAGTAGGGAGCAGATATCCTACGAGCAGTACTTC.

CDR3 sequence: CASSGGNANEKLFF. The CDR3 DNA reads TGTGCCAGCTCAGGAGGCAATGCTAATGAAAAACTGTTTTTT. The chain joins TRBV7-8 to TRBJ1-4; no reliable D call. Looked up from germline, CDR1 is SGHVS and CDR2 is FQNEAQ. Trimming shortened V by 8 bases and J by 3 bases, and 13 bases separated the two germline ends. This CDR3 region has 14 residues.

The J gene is TRBJ1-5, the V gene TRBV5-1; D not resolved. V was pared by 0 bases and J by 4 bases, with 11 bases between. Germline V gives CDR1 SGHRS, CDR2 YFSETQ. This CDR3 spans 15 amino acids. The CDR3 coding sequence is TGCGCCAGCAGCTTGGAGGGTCAGGAAAATCAGCCCCAGCATTTT. Its protein product is CASSLEGQENQPQHF.

The chain combines TRBV18 with TRBJ2-2; D perhaps matches TRBD2 (6 bases). The germline gives CDR1 KGHSH, CDR2 LQKENI. Trimming left V 3 bases short and J 3 bases short, with 14 bases between. There are 16 residues in the CDR3. The CDR3 sequence is CASSPRRDFDTGELFF. The CDR3 DNA reads TGTGCCAGCTCACCTCGCAGGGACTTCGACACCGGGGAGCTGTTTTTT.

The sample holds many counts of this clone. This sequence joins TRBV2 and TRBJ1-3; no reliable D call. This CDR3 is built from 14 residues. The V and J ends lost 6 bases and 1 base respectively, with 10 bases between them. Germline V gene sequence: CDR1 SNHLY, CDR2 FYNNEI. The CDR3 coding sequence is TGTGCCAGCAGGCTTGGAGCATCTGGAAACACCATATATTTT. It codes for CASRLGASGNTIYF.

V gene TRBV19 combines with J gene TRBJ2-7, with 9 bases that match TRBD2. With 3 bases clipped from V and 5 bases from J, the junction kept 8 bases outside the gene matches. The CDR3 length is 15 residues. Germline loops: CDR1 LNHDA, CDR2 SQIVND (reference sequence). The CDR3 region is CASSMLSAGGNEQYF. The CDR3 DNA reads as TGTGCCAGTAGTATGCTTTCAGCGGGAGGTAACGAGCAGTACTTC.

In its sample, this clone was seen a few times. The genes are TRBV29-1 and TRBJ2-3, with TRBD2 matching over 12 bases. Germline V gene sequence: CDR1 SQVTM, CDR2 ANQGSEA. The length of the CDR3 is 15 residues. This chain's CDR3 is CSSTGTSGSTDTQYF. CDR3 nucleotide sequence: TGCAGTTCCACCGGGACTAGCGGGAGCACAGATACGCAGTATTTT.

This clone showed up just once. The chain recombines TRBV14 with TRBJ2-7; 9 bases line up with TRBD2. The CDR3 spans 17 residues. The V gene's germline CDR1 is SGHDN and CDR2 FVKESK. J was trimmed by 4 bases and V by 3 bases; bases with no gene match: 13. For the CDR3, the DNA is TGTGCCAGCAGCCACGGCGGGAGGGAGATCGGAGCGTACGAGCAGTACTTC. Translation: CASSHGGREIGAYEQYF.

This chain uses TRBV7-2 with TRBJ2-1; the match to TRBD2 covers 9 bases. CDR1 SGHTA and CDR2 FQGNSA come from the germline V gene. J was trimmed by 8 bases and V by 5 bases; bases with no gene match: 7. The CDR3 spans 14 residues. The CDR3 reads CASSPGLARDEQFF. The CDR3 DNA sequence: TGTGCCAGCAGCCCAGGACTAGCGAGGGATGAGCAGTTCTTC.

The chain joins TRBV15 to TRBJ1-5; D perhaps matches TRBD1 (6 bases). Trimming stripped 0 bases from V and 4 bases from J, with 16 bases between. The germline V gene encodes CDR1 LNHNV and CDR2 YYDKDF (reference sequence). This CDR3 contains 17 residues. The CDR3 nucleotides are TGTGCCACCAGCAGAGATCGTCGGTTAGGGGGTAATCAGCCCCAGCATTTT. It yields the protein CATSRDRRLGGNQPQHF.

The chain combines TRBV27 with TRBJ2-7; 11 nucleotides line up with TRBD2. Trimming removed 6 bases from V and 2 bases from J; junction bases left unmatched: 6. The CDR3 covers 15 residues. The germline V gene encodes CDR1 MNHEY and CDR2 SMNVEV (reference sequence). The CDR3 sequence: CASRPGTSGTYEQYF. CDR3 bases: TGTGCCAGCAGACCCGGGACTAGCGGTACCTACGAGCAGTACTTC.

This chain links TRBV7-3 with TRBJ2-1, with 8 bases that match TRBD2. CDR1 and CDR2 from the germline V gene are SGHTA and FQGTGA. The CDR3 has 15 residues. The trim removed 4 bases at V and 10 bases at J, leaving 12 bases unmatched. The CDR3 reads CASSYSGNTEEEQFF. Here the CDR3 DNA reads TGTGCCAGCAGCTATAGCGGGAATACCGAGGAGGAGCAGTTCTTC. The complete variable domain, with remaining parts taken from reference TRBV7-3 and TRBJ2-1, reads GAGVSQTPSNKVTEKGKYVELRCDPISGHTALYWYRQSLGQGPEFLIYFQGTGAADDSGLPNDRFFAVRPEGSVSTLKIQRTERGDSAVYLCASSYSGNTEEEQFFGPGTRLTVL.

This clone was detected ten times or more. The rearrangement uses TRBV5-1 and TRBJ2-2; 8 bases map to TRBD2. J was trimmed by 1 base and V by 7 bases; bases with no gene match: 3. Germline V CDR1 and CDR2: SGHRS, YFSETQ. The CDR3 is 14 amino acids. This CDR3 reads CASATSENTGELFF. The CDR3 nucleotides read TGCGCCAGCGCGACTAGCGAGAACACCGGGGAGCTGTTTTTT.

This rearrangement joins TRBV4-3 to TRBJ2-7, with 10 nucleotides matching TRBD2. Germline trimming cut 3 bases from V and 7 bases from J; bases unmatched to any gene: 3. This CDR3 region has 13 residues. Looked up from germline, CDR1 is LGHNA and CDR2 is YSLEER. CDR3 sequence (DNA): TGCGCCAGCAGCCACCTAGCGGGAGTTGAGCAGTACTTC. This sequence encodes CASSHLAGVEQYF.

CDR3 sequence (DNA): TGCGCCAGCACATCCGGGAGCTCCTACGAGCAGTACTTC. Translating it yields CASTSGSSYEQYF. The gene calls are TRBV10-2 and TRBJ2-7, with a weak D call TRBD2 (6 bases). The CDR3 totals 13 residues. The germline V gene encodes CDR1 WSHSY and CDR2 SAAADI. The V end was cut by 7 bases, the J end by 0 bases, with 10 bases between.

Turning to this clone: The junction does not match germline at one end; this may be a read error. The CDR3 region is CASRDPPLAGGNF. The CDR3 nucleotides are TGTGCCAGCAGGGATCCCCCTTTGGCGGGAGGGAACTTC. The V gene is TRBV6-6, the J gene TRBJ2-7; 9 bases line up with TRBD2. This CDR3 contains 13 residues. Germline values: CDR1 MNHNY, CDR2 SVGAGI (reference sequence).

This clone has ten or more counts. The chain couples TRBV18 to TRBJ2-7, with D possibly being TRBD2 (6 bases). Trimming removed 0 bases from V and 4 bases from J, with 13 bases in between. Germline assignment: CDR1 KGHSH and CDR2 LQKENI. The CDR3 length is 15 residues. This chain's CDR3 is CASSPPGFRGYEQYF. CDR3 DNA sequence: TGTGCCAGCTCACCACCGGGATTTCGGGGGTACGAGCAGTACTTC.

This clone was seen a handful of times. V usage is TRBV7-8 and J usage is TRBJ1-5, with unresolved D. The length of the CDR3 is 17 residues. Germline values: CDR1 SGHVS, CDR2 FQNEAQ. V was clipped by 2 bases and J by 1 base, with 15 bases between them. The CDR3: CASSLTPGRRSNQPQHF. DNA of the CDR3: TGTGCCAGCAGCTTAACCCCAGGACGGAGGAGCAATCAGCCCCAGCATTTT.

Only a few counts were recorded for this clone. J is TRBJ1-1 and V is TRBV6-5; D unresolved. V was trimmed by 0 bases and J by 4 bases, leaving 12 bases between them. This CDR3 region has 15 residues. Germline values: CDR1 MNHEY, CDR2 SVGAGI. In nucleotides, the CDR3 is TGTGCCAGCAGTTACTCATCCGAGGCGGGCACTGAAGCTTTCTTT. Amino acid sequence: CASSYSSEAGTEAFF.

The J gene is TRBJ2-7, the V gene TRBV9, with 12 positions matching TRBD2. Looked up from germline, CDR1 is SGDLS and CDR2 is YYNGEE. V shed 3 bases, J shed 2 bases, and the junction held 3 bases outside the gene matches. This CDR3 spans 15 amino acids. The CDR3 region is CASSATSGRTYEQYF. For the CDR3, the DNA is TGTGCCAGCAGCGCTACTAGCGGGAGGACCTACGAGCAGTACTTC.

As regards this clone: Other DNA sequences in the same sample also yield this CDR3. The chain uses TRBV2 and TRBJ2-1; D remains unclear. Trimming shortened V by 2 bases and J by 0 bases, and 5 bases separated the two germline ends. Germline V gene data show CDR1 as SNHLY and CDR2 as FYNNEI. This CDR3 has 14 residues. CDR3 in amino acids: CASSERSSYNEQFF. The CDR3 DNA sequence: TGTGCCAGCAGTGAACGGAGCTCCTACAATGAGCAGTTCTTC.

This sequence joins TRBV7-9 and TRBJ1-3, with D possibly being TRBD1 (5 bases). The CDR3 loop spans 12 amino acids. From germline, CDR1 is SEHNR and CDR2 FQNEAQ (reference sequence). The CDR3 here is CTLGAAGNTIYF. The CDR3 DNA reads as TGTACCCTAGGGGCTGCGGGAAACACCATATATTTT.

CDR3: CASSLRTGDKQPQHF. In nucleotides, the CDR3 is TGTGCCAGCAGCTTAAGGACAGGGGATAAGCAGCCCCAGCATTTT. The chain joins TRBV7-2 to TRBJ1-5; TRBD1 matches 9 bases. Germline-derived CDR1 and CDR2 are SGHTA and FQGNSA. With V trimmed by 2 bases and J by 7 bases, 6 bases remained unmatched. This CDR3 has 15 residues.

This clone showed up just a few times. This likely traces to a read error, being one base from a far larger clone. The gene calls are TRBV18 and TRBJ1-2; no firm D call. V shed 0 bases and J shed 4 bases, with 3 bases lying between them. Germline CDR1 and CDR2: KGHSH and LQKENI. There are 12 residues in the CDR3. The chain's CDR3 is CASSPPGYGYTF. CDR3 DNA sequence: TGTGCCAGCTCACCACCAGGCTATGGCTACACCTTC. The whole variable domain, remainder taken from reference TRBV18 and TRBJ1-2, is NAGVMQNPRHLVRRRGQEARLRCSPMKGHSHVYWYRQLPEEGLKFMVYLQKENIIDESGMPKERFSAEFPKEGPSILRIQQVVRGDSAAYFCASSPPGYGYTFGSGTRLTVV.

The rearrangement joins TRBV30 to TRBJ2-7, with D hard to call. Germline lookup yields CDR1 GTSNPN and CDR2 SVGIG (reference sequence). V lost 8 bases and J lost 2, with 7 bases in between. The CDR3 sequence is 10 residues long. The DNA of the CDR3 is TGTGCCACTGGGGCCTACGAGCAGTACTTC. Amino acid sequence: CATGAYEQYF.

The chain links TRBV6-5 to TRBJ2-5; TRBD1 matches at 11 bases. The J call is in doubt because the DNA end fits TRBJ2-7 better. The CDR3 runs 15 residues. Germline assignment: CDR1 MNHEY and CDR2 SVGAGI. In DNA form, the CDR3 reads TGTGCCAGCAGTTACCGGGACAGGGGGGGGTACGAGCAGTACTTC. Translating it yields CASSYRDRGGYEQYF.

Only a few counts were recorded for this clone. The chain carries TRBV6-5 and TRBJ2-7, with 11 nucleotides matching TRBD2. The CDR3 extends over 15 amino acids. The germline V gene has CDR1 MNHEY and CDR2 SVGAGI. V gave up 0 bases and J gave up 4 bases; unmatched junction bases: 2. The chain's CDR3 is CASSYSLAGDYEQYF. The DNA of the CDR3 is TGTGCCAGCAGTTACTCACTAGCGGGAGATTACGAGCAGTACTTC.

This clone occurred many times. The same CDR3 is also encoded by other DNA sequences in this sample. The V gene is TRBV14, the J gene TRBJ2-4; D is tentatively TRBD1 or TRBD2 (5 bases each). The V gene's germline CDR1 is SGHDN and CDR2 FVKESK. V shed 5 bases and J shed 0 bases, with 20 bases lying between them. The CDR3 covers 18 residues. CDR3 nucleotide sequence: TGTGCCAGCAGCAAAAGAGTAAGGGACCGTCTAGCCAAAAACATTCAGTACTTC. Translated, it gives CASSKRVRDRLAKNIQYF.